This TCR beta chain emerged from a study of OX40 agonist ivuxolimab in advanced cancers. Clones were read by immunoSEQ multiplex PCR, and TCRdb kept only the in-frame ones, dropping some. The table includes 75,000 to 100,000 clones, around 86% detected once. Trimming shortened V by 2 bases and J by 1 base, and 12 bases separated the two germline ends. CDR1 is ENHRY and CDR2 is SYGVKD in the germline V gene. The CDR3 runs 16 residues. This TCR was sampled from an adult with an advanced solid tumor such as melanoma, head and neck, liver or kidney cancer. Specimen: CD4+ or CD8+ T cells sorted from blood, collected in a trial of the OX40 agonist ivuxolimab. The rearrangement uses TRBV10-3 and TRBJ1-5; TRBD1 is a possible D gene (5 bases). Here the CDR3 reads CAISEGGTWSNQPQHF. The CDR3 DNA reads TGTGCCATCAGTGAGGGGGGGACGTGGAGCAATCAGCCCCAGCATTTT.